The sequence of this T cell receptor beta chain was determined in a study of blood T cell repertoires in COVID-19. The length of the CDR3 is 13 residues. V shed 5 bases and J shed 10 bases, with 15 bases lying between them. CDR1 and CDR2 from the germline V gene are SEHNR and FQNEAQ (reference sequence). Profiled with immunoSEQ multiplex PCR; TCRdb holds only in-frame clones, not every one. The data contain roughly 62,000 clones, roughly 92% of them singletons. Sequenced sample: peripheral blood. The V gene is TRBV7-9, the J gene TRBJ2-1; tentatively, D is TRBD2 (5 bases). The TCR originated in a human donor in a cohort sampled during active COVID-19. DNA for the CDR3: TGTGCCAGCAGCATTCGGACTTCCGCGGAGCAGTTCTTC. Translating it yields CASSIRTSAEQFF.